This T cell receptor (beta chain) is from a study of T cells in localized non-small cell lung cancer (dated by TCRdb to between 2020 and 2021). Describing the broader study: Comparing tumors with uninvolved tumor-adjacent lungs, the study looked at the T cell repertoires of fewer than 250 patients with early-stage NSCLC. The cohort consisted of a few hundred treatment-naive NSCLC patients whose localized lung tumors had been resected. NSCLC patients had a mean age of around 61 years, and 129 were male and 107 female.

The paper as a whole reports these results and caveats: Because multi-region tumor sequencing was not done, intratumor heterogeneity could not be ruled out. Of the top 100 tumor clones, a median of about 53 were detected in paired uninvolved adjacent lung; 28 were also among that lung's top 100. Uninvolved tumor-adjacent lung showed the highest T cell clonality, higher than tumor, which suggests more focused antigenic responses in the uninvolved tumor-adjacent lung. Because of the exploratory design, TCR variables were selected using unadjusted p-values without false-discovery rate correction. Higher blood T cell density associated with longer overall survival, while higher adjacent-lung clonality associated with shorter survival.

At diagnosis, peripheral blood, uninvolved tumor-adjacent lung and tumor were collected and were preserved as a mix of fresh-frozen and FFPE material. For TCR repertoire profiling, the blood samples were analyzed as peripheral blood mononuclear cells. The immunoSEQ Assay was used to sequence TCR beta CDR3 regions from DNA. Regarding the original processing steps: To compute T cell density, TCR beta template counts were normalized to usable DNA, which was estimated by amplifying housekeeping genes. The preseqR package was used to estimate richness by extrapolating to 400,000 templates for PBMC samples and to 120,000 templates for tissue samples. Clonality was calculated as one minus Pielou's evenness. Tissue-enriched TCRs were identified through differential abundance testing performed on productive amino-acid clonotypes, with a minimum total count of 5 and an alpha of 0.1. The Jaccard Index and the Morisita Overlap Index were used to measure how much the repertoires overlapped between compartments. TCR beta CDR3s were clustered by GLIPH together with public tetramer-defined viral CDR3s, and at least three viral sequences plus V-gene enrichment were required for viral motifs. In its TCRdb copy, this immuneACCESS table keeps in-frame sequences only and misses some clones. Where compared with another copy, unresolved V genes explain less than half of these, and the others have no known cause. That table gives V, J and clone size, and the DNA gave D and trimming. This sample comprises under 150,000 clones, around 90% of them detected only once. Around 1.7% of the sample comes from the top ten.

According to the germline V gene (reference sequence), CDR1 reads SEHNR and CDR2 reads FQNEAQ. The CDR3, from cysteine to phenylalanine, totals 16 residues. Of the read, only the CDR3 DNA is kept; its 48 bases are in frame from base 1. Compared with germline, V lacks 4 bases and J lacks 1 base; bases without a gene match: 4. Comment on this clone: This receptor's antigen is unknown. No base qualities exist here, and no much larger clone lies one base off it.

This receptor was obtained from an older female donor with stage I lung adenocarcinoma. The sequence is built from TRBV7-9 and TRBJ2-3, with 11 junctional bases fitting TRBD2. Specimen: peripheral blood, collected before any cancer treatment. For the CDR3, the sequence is CASSSLLAGGTDTQYF. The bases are TGTGCCAGCAGCTCGTTACTAGCGGGAGGCACAGATACGCAGTATTTT.